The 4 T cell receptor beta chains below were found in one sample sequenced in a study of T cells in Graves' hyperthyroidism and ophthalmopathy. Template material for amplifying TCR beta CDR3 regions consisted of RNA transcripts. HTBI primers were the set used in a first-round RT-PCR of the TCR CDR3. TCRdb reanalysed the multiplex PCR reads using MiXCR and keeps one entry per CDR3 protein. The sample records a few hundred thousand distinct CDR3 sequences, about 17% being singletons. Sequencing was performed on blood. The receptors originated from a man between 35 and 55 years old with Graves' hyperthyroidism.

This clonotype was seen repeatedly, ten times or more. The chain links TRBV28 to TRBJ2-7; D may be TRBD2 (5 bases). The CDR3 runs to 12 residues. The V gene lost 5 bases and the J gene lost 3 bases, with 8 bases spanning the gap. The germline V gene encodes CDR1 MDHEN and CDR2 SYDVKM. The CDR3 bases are TGTGCCAGCAGTCGGACTCTCTACGAGCAGTACTTC. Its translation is CASSRTLYEQYF.

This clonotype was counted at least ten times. This CDR3 reads CASSFFRNQPQHF. The CDR3, as DNA: TGTGCCAGCAGTTTCTTCCGGAATCAGCCCCAGCATTTT. V and J are TRBV28 and TRBJ1-5; D is ambiguous. Germline assignment: CDR1 MDHEN and CDR2 SYDVKM. Between the trimmed V and J ends, which lost 3 bases and 4 bases, there was a span of 7 bases. The CDR3 length is 13 residues.

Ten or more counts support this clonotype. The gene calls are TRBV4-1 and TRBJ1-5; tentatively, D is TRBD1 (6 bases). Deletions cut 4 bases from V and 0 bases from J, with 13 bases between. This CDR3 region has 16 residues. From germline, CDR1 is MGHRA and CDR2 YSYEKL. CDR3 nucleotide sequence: TGCGCCAGCAGCCGGGGGGACACTTATAGCAATCAGCCCCAGCATTTT. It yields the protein CASSRGDTYSNQPQHF.

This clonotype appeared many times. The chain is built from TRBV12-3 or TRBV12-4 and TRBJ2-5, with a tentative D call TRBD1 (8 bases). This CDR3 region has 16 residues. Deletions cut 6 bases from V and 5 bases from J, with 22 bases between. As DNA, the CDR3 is TGTGCCAGCAGCCAGGGGGGGACAGGAATTGGTGAGACCCAGTACTTC. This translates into CASSQGGTGIGETQYF.